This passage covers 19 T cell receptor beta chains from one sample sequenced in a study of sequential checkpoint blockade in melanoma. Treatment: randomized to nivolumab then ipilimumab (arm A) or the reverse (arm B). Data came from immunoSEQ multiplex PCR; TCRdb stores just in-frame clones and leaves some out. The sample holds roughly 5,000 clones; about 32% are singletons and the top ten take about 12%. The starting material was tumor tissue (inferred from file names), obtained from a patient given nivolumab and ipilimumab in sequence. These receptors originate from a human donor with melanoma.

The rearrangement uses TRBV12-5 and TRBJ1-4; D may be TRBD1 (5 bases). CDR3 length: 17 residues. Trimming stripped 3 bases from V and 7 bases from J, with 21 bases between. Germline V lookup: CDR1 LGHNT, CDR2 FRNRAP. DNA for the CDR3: TGTGCTAGTGGTTTTTCCCCGACGGGGCGTCAAAGTGAAAAACTGTTTTTT. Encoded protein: CASGFSPTGRQSEKLFF.

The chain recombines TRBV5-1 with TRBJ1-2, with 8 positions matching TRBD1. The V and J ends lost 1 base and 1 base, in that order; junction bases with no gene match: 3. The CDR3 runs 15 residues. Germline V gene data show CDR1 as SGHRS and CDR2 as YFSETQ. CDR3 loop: CASSLLGQGNYGYTF. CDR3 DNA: TGCGCCAGCAGCTTGCTCGGACAGGGTAACTATGGCTACACCTTC.

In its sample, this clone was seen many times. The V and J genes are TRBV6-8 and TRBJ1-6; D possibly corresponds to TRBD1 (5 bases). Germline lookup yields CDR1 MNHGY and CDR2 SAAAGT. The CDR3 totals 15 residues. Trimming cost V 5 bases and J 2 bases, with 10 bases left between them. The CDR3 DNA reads TGTGCCAGCAGTGTGGGGGGGACCTATAATTCACCCCTCCACTTT. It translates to CASSVGGTYNSPLHF.

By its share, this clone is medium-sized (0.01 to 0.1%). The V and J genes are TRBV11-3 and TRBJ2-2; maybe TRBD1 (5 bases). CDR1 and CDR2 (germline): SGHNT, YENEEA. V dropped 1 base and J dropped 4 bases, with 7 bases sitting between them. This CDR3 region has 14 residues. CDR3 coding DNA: TGTGCCAGCAGCTTAGGTGGGGCCACCGGGGAGCTGTTTTTT. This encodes CASSLGGATGELFF. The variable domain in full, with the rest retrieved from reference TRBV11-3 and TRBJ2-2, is EAGVVQSPRYKIIEKKQPVAFWCNPISGHNTLYWYLQNLGQGPELLIRYENEEAVDDSQLPKDRFSAERLKGVDSTLKIQPAELGDSAVYLCASSLGGATGELFFGEGSRLTVL.

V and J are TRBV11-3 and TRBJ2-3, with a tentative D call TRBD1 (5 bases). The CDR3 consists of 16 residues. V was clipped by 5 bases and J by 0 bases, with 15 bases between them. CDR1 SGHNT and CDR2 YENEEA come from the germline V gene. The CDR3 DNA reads TGTGCCAGCAGCCGCAGGGTGTCGGTTAGCACAGATACGCAGTATTTT. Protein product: CASSRRVSVSTDTQYF.

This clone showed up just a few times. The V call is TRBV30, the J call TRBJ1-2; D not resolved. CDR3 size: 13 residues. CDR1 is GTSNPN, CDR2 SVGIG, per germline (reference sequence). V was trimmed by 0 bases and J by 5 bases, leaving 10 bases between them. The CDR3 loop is CAWSVPPVYGYTF. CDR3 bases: TGTGCCTGGAGTGTCCCGCCGGTATATGGCTACACCTTC.

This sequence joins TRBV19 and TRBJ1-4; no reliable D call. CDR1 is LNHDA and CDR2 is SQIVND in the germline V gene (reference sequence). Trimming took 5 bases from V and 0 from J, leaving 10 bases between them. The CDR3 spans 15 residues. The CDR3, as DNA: TGTGCCAGTAGTCCTCTCGGTACAACTAATGAAAAACTGTTTTTT. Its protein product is CASSPLGTTNEKLFF. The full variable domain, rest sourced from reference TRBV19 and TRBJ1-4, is DGGITQSPKYLFRKEGQNVTLSCEQNLNHDAMYWYRQDPGQGLRLIYYSQIVNDFQKGDIAEGYSVSREKKESFPLTVTSAQKNPTAFYLCASSPLGTTNEKLFFGSGTQLSVL.

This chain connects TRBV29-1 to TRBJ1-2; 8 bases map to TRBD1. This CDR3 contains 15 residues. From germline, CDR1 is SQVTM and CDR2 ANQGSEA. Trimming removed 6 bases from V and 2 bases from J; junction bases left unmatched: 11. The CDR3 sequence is CSVLDRGSGNYGYTF. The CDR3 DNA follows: TGCAGCGTCTTAGACAGGGGAAGCGGAAACTATGGCTACACCTTC.

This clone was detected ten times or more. The CDR3 DNA follows: TGCGCCATCAGCGGCGAATACAATGAGCAGTTCTTC. As protein: CAISGEYNEQFF. This chain links TRBV10-2 with TRBJ2-1, with D possibly being TRBD2 (5 bases). The germline V gene has CDR1 WSHSY and CDR2 SAAADI. The CDR3 is 12 residues long. V was cut by 10 bases and J by 4 bases, with 11 bases left in between.

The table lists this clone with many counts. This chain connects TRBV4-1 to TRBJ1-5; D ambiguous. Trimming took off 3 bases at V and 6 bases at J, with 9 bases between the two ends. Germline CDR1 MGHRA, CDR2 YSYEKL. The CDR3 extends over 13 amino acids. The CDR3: CASSQNSGQPQHF. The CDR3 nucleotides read TGCGCCAGCAGCCAGAATTCGGGTCAGCCCCAGCATTTT.

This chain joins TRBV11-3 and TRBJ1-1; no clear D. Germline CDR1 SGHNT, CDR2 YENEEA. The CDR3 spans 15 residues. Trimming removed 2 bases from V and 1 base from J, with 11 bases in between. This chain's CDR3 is CASSLNGMENTEAFF. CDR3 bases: TGTGCCAGCAGCTTAAATGGCATGGAGAACACTGAAGCTTTCTTT.

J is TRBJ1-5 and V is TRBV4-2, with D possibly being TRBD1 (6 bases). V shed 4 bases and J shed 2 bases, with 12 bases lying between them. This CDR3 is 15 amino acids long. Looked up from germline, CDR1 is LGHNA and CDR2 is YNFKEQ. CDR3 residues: CASSLGGLGNQPQHF. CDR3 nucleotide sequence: TGTGCCAGCAGCCTCGGGGGGCTCGGCAATCAGCCCCAGCATTTT.

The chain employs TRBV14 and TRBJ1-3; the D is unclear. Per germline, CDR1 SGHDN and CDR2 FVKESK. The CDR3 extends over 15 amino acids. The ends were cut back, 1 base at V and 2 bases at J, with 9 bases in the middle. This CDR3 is CASSQGGPPGNTIYF. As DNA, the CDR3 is TGTGCCAGCAGCCAAGGGGGTCCCCCTGGAAACACCATATATTTT.

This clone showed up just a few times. The CDR3 here is CASSYGGSSNTEAFF. The CDR3 DNA is TGTGCCAGCAGTTACGGGGGCAGCTCGAACACTGAAGCTTTCTTT. This chain uses TRBV6-8 with TRBJ1-1; possibly TRBD1 for D (6 bases). Germline assignment: CDR1 MNHGY and CDR2 SAAAGT. This CDR3 is 15 amino acids long. Deletions cut 2 bases from V and 1 base from J, with 11 bases between.

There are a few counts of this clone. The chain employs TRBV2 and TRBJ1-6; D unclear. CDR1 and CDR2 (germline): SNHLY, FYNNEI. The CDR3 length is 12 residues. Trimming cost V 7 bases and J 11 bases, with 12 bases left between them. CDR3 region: CASKGDGPPLHF. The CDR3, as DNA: TGTGCCAGCAAGGGAGACGGGCCACCCCTCCACTTT.

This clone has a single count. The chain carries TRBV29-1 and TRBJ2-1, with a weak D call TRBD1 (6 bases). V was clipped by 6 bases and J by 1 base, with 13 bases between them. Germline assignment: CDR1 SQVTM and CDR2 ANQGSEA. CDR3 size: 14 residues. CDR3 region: CSVRGGDSYNEQFF. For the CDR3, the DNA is TGCAGCGTGAGAGGGGGTGATTCCTACAATGAGCAGTTCTTC.

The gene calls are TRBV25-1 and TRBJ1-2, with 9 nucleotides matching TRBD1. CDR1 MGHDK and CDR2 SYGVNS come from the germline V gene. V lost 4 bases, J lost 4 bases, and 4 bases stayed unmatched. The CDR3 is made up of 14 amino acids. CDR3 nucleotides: TGTGCCAGCAGTGGGCTGACAGGGGGCTATGGCTACACCTTC. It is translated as CASSGLTGGYGYTF.

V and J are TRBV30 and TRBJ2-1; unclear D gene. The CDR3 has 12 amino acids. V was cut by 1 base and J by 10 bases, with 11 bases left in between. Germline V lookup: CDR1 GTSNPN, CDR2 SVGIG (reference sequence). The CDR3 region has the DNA TGTGCCTGGAGTGATACGGGCTTGGAGCAGTTCTTC. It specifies CAWSDTGLEQFF. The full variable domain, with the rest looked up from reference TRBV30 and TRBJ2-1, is SQTIHQWPATLVQPVGSPLSLECTVEGTSNPNLYWYRQAAGRGLQLLFYSVGIGQISSEVPQNLSASRPQDRQFILSSKKLLLSDSGFYLCAWSDTGLEQFFGPGTRLTVL.

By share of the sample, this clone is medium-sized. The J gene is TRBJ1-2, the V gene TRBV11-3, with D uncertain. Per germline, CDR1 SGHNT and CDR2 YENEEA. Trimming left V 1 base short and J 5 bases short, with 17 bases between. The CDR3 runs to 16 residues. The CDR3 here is CASSLGRRTKKYGYTF. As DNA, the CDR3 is TGTGCCAGCAGCTTAGGACGGAGAACCAAAAAATATGGCTACACCTTC.